A single sample is the source of the 9 T cell receptor beta chains below, sequenced in a study of T cell changes during pregnancy in multiple sclerosis. Sequencing used immunoSEQ multiplex PCR; TCRdb keeps in-frame clones, though not all of them. Here the sample spans about 30,000 clones, nearly 90% being singletons. Specimen: CD4+ T cells from peripheral blood mononuclear cells, collected in the third trimester of pregnancy. Every receptor here comes from a female donor in good health, enrolled as a control in a pregnancy study.

This CDR3 reads CASSRRARETQYF. CDR3 DNA: TGTGCCAGCAGTCGGAGGGCGCGGGAGACCCAGTACTTC. The chain couples TRBV27 to TRBJ2-5; tentatively, D is TRBD2 (6 bases). This CDR3 has 13 amino acids. V dropped 5 bases and J dropped 5 bases, with 12 bases sitting between them. Germline assignment: CDR1 MNHEY and CDR2 SMNVEV (reference sequence).

The chain couples TRBV7-6 to TRBJ1-1; D remains unclear. Germline assignment: CDR1 SGHVS and CDR2 FNYEAQ. The CDR3 runs to 13 residues. The ends were cut back, 2 bases at V and 4 bases at J, with 8 bases in the middle. In DNA form, the CDR3 reads TGTGCCAGCAGCTTATGGGAGGGCACTGAAGCTTTCTTT. Its translation: CASSLWEGTEAFF.

The gene calls are TRBV5-4 and TRBJ2-5; D remains unclear. The assigned J gene may be wrong: the sequence end matches TRBJ2-7 better. CDR1 and CDR2 from the germline V gene are SGHNT and YYREEE (reference sequence). The length of the CDR3 is 14 residues. The CDR3 sequence is CASSLGTPGYEQYF. CDR3 coding DNA: TGTGCCAGCAGCTTAGGAACCCCGGGTTACGAGCAGTACTTC.

The V gene is TRBV19, the J gene TRBJ2-1, with D perhaps TRBD2 (7 bases). V was shortened by 3 bases and J by 0 bases, with 18 bases between the two germline ends. The germline CDR1 and CDR2 sequences are LNHDA and SQIVND (reference sequence). The CDR3 runs to 18 residues. CDR3 residues: CASSMARGRALSYNEQFF. CDR3 bases: TGTGCCAGTAGTATGGCGCGGGGGCGGGCACTCTCCTACAATGAGCAGTTCTTC.

The V call is TRBV10-3, the J call TRBJ1-2; 8 bases line up with TRBD1. Germline CDR1 is ENHRY and CDR2 is SYGVKD. V was clipped by 5 bases and J by 2 bases; unmatched bases: 1. The CDR3 extends over 13 amino acids. The CDR3 sequence is CAISRQGNYGYTF. The CDR3 nucleotides are TGTGCCATCAGTCGACAGGGGAACTATGGCTACACCTTC.

The chain joins TRBV11-2 to TRBJ2-1, with a tentative D call TRBD2 (5 bases). The CDR3 has 13 residues. CDR1 and CDR2 (germline): SGHAT, FQNNGV. Trimming took off 2 bases at V and 6 bases at J, with 8 bases between the two ends. The CDR3 nucleotides are TGTGCCAGCAGCTTACTAGGAGGCAATGAGCAGTTCTTC. It codes for CASSLLGGNEQFF.

This chain uses TRBV5-1 with TRBJ1-1, with 7 positions matching TRBD1. CDR1 and CDR2 (germline): SGHRS, YFSETQ. This CDR3 spans 16 amino acids. The ends lost 1 base at V and 6 bases at J; junction bases unmatched: 12. CDR3 sequence reads: CASSLPRGGGESEAFF. Here the CDR3 DNA reads TGCGCCAGCAGCTTGCCGCGCGGAGGGGGCGAGTCTGAAGCTTTCTTT.

The genes are TRBV19 and TRBJ1-1, with D uncertain. Germline-derived CDR1 and CDR2 are LNHDA and SQIVND (reference sequence). V was clipped by 2 bases and J by 2 bases, with 9 bases between them. This CDR3 contains 14 residues. The CDR3 DNA reads TGTGCCAGTAGTATATGGGCTCCAAACACTGAAGCTTTCTTT. Translating gives CASSIWAPNTEAFF.

The chain combines TRBV4-3 with TRBJ2-3; 9 bases align to TRBD2. From germline, CDR1 is LGHNA and CDR2 YSLEER. CDR3 length equals 16 residues. V dropped 2 bases and J dropped 4; count of bases not matched to a gene: 7. As DNA, the CDR3 is TGCGCCAGCAGCCAAATTGGCGGGGGGGCGGCAGATACGCAGTATTTT. It translates to CASSQIGGGAADTQYF.